Here is one T cell receptor beta chain with its context. The CDR3 loop spans 20 amino acids. CDR1 and CDR2 from the germline V gene are LNHNV and YYDKDF (reference sequence). After removal of 0 bases from V and 4 bases from J, the junction contained 13 bases not matched to a gene. The data were taken from a study of cytomegalovirus exposure and HLA in healthy donors. Study at large: A preliminary data release comprised 80 million to 95 million unique TCRs obtained from HLA-typed donors.

Primers for the PCR totalled 60 Vbeta and 13 Jbeta. Produced via immunoSEQ multiplex PCR; TCRdb's table is partial and in-frame only. The data show 150,000 to 200,000 clones, roughly four fifths seen once. The TCR sequence derives from a woman between 45 and 60 years old in good health and CMV-seronegative. The chain combines TRBV15 with TRBJ2-2, with 11 bases matching TRBD2. Sample: PBMCs. DNA for the CDR3: TGTGCCACCAGCAGAGATCTACTAGCGGGGGCCACGCGGGGCACCGGGGAGCTGTTTTTT. This sequence encodes CATSRDLLAGATRGTGELFF.